This entry is about one T cell receptor beta chain. Reverse transcribing all isolated RNA meant expressed TCRB transcripts were sequenced. TCRdb's copy holds only in-frame clones and misses some; the assay was immunoSEQ multiplex PCR. The data contain under 400,000 clones, approximately 14% of them seen just once; the ten biggest clones take up under 8.5%. CDR3 length equals 16 residues. Germline CDR1 reads MNHEY; CDR2 reads SMNVEV (reference sequence). Trimming took 7 bases from V and 0 from J, leaving 16 bases between them. These data are taken from a study of beta chain features in type 1 diabetes.

This sequence was found in a man aged 25-45 years in good health. The genes are TRBV27 and TRBJ2-1; D might be TRBD2 (6 bases). The sequencing input was central memory CD4+ T cells from blood. CDR3 nucleotides: TGTGCCAGCACCCGACTCGGGAGCAGCTCCTACAATGAGCAGTTCTTC. Translation: CASTRLGSSSYNEQFF.